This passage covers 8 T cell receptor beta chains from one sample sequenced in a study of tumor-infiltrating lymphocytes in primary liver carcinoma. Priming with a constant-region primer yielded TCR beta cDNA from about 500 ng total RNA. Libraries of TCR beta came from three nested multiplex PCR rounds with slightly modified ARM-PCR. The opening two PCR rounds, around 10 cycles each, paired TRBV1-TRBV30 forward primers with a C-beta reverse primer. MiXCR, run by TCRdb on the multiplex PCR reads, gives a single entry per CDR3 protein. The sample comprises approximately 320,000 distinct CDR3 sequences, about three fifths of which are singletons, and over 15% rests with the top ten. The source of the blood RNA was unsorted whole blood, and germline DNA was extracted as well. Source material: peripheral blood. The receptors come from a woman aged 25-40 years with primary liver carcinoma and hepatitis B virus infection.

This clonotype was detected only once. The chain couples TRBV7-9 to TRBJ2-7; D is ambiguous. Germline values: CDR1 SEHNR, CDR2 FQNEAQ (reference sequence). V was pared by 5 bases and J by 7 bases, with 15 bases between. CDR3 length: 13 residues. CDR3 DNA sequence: TGTGCCAGCAGCCCCGACAAGGGTAGGGAGCAGTACTTC. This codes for CASSPDKGREQYF.

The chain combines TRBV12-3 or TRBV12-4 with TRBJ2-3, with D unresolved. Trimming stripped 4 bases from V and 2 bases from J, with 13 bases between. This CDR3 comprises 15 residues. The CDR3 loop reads CASSSASRYTDTQYF. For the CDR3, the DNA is TGTGCCAGCAGTTCGGCCTCGAGATACACAGATACGCAGTATTTT.

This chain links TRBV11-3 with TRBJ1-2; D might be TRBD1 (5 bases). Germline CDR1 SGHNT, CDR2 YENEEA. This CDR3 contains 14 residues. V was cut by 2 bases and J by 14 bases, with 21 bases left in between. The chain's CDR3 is CASSLSRGMRNYTF. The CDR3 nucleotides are TGTGCCAGCAGCTTAAGTCGGGGGATGAGGAACTATACCTTC.

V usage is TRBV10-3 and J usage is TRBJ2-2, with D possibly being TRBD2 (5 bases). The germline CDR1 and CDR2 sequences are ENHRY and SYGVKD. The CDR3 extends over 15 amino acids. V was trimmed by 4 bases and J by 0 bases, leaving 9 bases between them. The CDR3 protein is CAISAGVPNTGELFF. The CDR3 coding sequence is TGTGCCATCAGTGCCGGGGTTCCGAACACCGGGGAGCTGTTTTTT.

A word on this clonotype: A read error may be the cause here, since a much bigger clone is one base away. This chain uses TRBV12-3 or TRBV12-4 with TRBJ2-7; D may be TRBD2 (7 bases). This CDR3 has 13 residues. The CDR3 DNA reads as TGTGCCAGCAGCATCGGGGGGCCCTACAAGCAGTACTTC. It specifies CASSIGGPYKQYF.

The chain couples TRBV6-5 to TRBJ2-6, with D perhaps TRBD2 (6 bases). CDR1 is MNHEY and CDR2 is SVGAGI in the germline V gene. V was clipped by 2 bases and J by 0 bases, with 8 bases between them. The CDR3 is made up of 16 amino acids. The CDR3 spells CASSYTTSSGANVLTF. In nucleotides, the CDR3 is TGTGCCAGCAGTTACACGACTAGCTCTGGGGCCAACGTCCTGACTTTC.

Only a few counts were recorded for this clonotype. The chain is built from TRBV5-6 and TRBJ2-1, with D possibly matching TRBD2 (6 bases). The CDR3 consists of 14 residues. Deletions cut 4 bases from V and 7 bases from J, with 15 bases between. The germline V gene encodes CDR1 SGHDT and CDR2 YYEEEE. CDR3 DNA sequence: TGTGCCAGCAGCCCATTAGCGGCTACAAATGAGCAGTTCTTC. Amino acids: CASSPLAATNEQFF.

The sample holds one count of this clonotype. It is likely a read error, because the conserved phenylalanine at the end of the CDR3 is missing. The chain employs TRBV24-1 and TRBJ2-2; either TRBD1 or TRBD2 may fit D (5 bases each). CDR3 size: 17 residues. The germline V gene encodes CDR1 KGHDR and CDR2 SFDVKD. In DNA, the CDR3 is TGTGCCACCAGCCCGCCGGGGCTCGGCGCGAACGCCGGGGAGCTGTTTTCT. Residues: CATSPPGLGANAGELFS.